A single sample gave rise to the 28 T cell receptor beta chains below, sequenced in a study of regulatory T cells in long-lasting Graves disease. Time point meaning: newly diagnosed GD, antithyroid drugs for less than 3 months. PBMCs were the source of the RNA used for TCR sequencing. Arm-PCR of CDR3 regions with iRepertoire HTBI primers generated TCR beta libraries. From the multiplex PCR reads, TCRdb called clonotypes with MiXCR, one entry per CDR3 protein. Here the sample spans some 230,000 distinct CDR3 sequences, around 17% being singletons. The sample was peripheral blood mononuclear cells (PBMCs), taken at new diagnosis, from a patient treated with antithyroid drugs. The receptors come from a female donor with Graves disease.

This clonotype was counted ten times or more. The chain uses TRBV20-1 and TRBJ1-1; D gene uncertain. Germline CDR1 is DFQATT and CDR2 is SNEGSKA (reference sequence). Trimming stripped 2 bases from V and 1 base from J, with 11 bases between. There are 14 residues in the CDR3. CDR3 loop: CSARFARRNTEAFF. DNA for the CDR3: TGCAGTGCTAGATTCGCCAGGAGGAACACTGAAGCTTTCTTT.

This clonotype was recorded many times. V gene TRBV12-3 or TRBV12-4 combines with J gene TRBJ2-5, with TRBD2 matching over 7 bases. J lost 9 bases, V lost 4 bases, and 8 bases had no gene match. The CDR3 spans 13 residues. CDR3 nucleotides: TGTGCCAGCAGTTGGGGGGGTCGGGGGGCCCAGTACTTC. This codes for CASSWGGRGAQYF.

Many counts were recorded for this clonotype. The chain joins TRBV6-2 or TRBV6-3 to TRBJ2-5; perhaps TRBD1 as D (5 bases). Germline V gene sequence: CDR1 MNHEY, CDR2 SVGEGT. This CDR3 is built from 11 residues. Between the trimmed V and J ends, which lost 7 bases and 5 bases, there was a span of 8 bases. The CDR3, as DNA: TGTGCCAGCACCCCAGGGGAGACCCAGTACTTC. The encoded protein is CASTPGETQYF.

This clonotype was recorded many times. The chain couples TRBV20-1 to TRBJ2-2; 13 nucleotides match TRBD2. Trimming took 1 base from V and 5 from J; bases not matched to a gene: 4. The CDR3 spans 16 residues. Germline CDR1 reads DFQATT; CDR2 reads SNEGSKA (reference sequence). The CDR3 bases are TGCAGTGCTAGAGCAGGACTAGCGGGAGTTACCGGGGAGCTGTTTTTT. Encoded protein: CSARAGLAGVTGELFF.

The genes are TRBV30 and TRBJ1-1; tentative D call: TRBD1 (5 bases). The CDR3 covers 15 residues. V was pared by 0 bases and J by 0 bases, with 11 bases between. Germline assignment: CDR1 GTSNPN and CDR2 SVGIG (reference sequence). The CDR3 nucleotides are TGTGCCTGGAGTGTCGGAGGGACCATGAACACTGAAGCTTTCTTT. It is translated as CAWSVGGTMNTEAFF.

This clonotype was picked up many times. V gene TRBV20-1 combines with J gene TRBJ1-2; D is undetermined. CDR1 is DFQATT and CDR2 is SNEGSKA in the germline V gene (reference sequence). V lost 3 bases to trimming and J lost 7 bases, with 12 bases between them. This CDR3 region has 12 residues. The CDR3 here is CSASKVLAGYTF. The CDR3 nucleotides are TGCAGTGCTAGTAAGGTTCTGGCTGGCTACACCTTC.

This clonotype was recorded at least ten times. For the CDR3, the DNA is TGTGCCAGCAGCTTTTCAGGAGCAATGAACACTGAAGCTTTCTTT. It encodes CASSFSGAMNTEAFF. The V gene is TRBV7-8, the J gene TRBJ1-1, with D uncertain. The germline gives CDR1 SGHVS, CDR2 FQNEAQ. V was trimmed by 3 bases and J by 0 bases, leaving 11 bases between them. This CDR3 contains 15 residues.

This clonotype showed up just a few times. Here the CDR3 DNA reads TGTGCCAGCAGAACGTCATGGGGCCCCTACGAGCAGTACTTC. It yields the protein CASRTSWGPYEQYF. The V gene is TRBV6-2 or TRBV6-3, the J gene TRBJ2-7, with D maybe TRBD1 (5 bases). The CDR3 contains 14 residues. Germline CDR1 is MNHEY and CDR2 is SVGEGT. Trimming shortened V by 6 bases and J by 2 bases, and 14 bases separated the two germline ends.

This clonotype was seen many times. The rearrangement links TRBV10-3 to TRBJ1-1; D gene uncertain. Germline V gene sequence: CDR1 ENHRY, CDR2 SYGVKD. Between the trimmed V and J ends, which lost 0 bases and 1 base, there was a span of 3 bases. CDR3 size: 13 residues. CDR3: CAISESQNTEAFF. As DNA, the CDR3 is TGTGCCATCAGTGAGTCGCAGAACACTGAAGCTTTCTTT.

Many counts were recorded for this clonotype. J is TRBJ2-1 and V is TRBV6-5; 11 bases map to TRBD1. This CDR3 region has 15 residues. Trimming took 3 bases from V and 7 from J; bases not matched to a gene: 5. The V gene's germline CDR1 is MNHEY and CDR2 SVGAGI. CDR3 nucleotides: TGTGCCAGCAGTTATCGGACAGGGGGCATGAATGAGCAGTTCTTC. This codes for CASSYRTGGMNEQFF.

This clonotype was counted ten times or more. This sequence joins TRBV20-1 and TRBJ1-3; D not resolved. Trimming pared 6 bases from V and 2 bases from J, leaving 11 bases between. CDR1 and CDR2 from the germline V gene are DFQATT and SNEGSKA (reference sequence). The CDR3 covers 13 residues. In DNA, the CDR3 is TGCAGTGCCCACGACATGACTGGAAACACCATATATTTT. Translating gives CSAHDMTGNTIYF.

The chain has TRBV4-2 and TRBJ2-3, with 7 nucleotides matching TRBD2. The trim removed 4 bases at V and 9 bases at J, leaving 16 bases unmatched. This CDR3 region has 16 residues. The germline gives CDR1 LGHNA, CDR2 YNFKEQ. Here the CDR3 reads CASSLDWPGGRVTQYF. As DNA, the CDR3 is TGTGCCAGCAGCCTGGACTGGCCGGGAGGCCGGGTAACGCAGTATTTT.

This clonotype was seen at least ten times. The chain has TRBV19 and TRBJ2-1; D perhaps matches TRBD2 (5 bases). V dropped 5 bases and J dropped 0 bases, with 11 bases sitting between them. CDR3 length: 15 residues. Germline lookup yields CDR1 LNHDA and CDR2 SQIVND (reference sequence). Here the CDR3 reads CASSPKRYSYNEQFF. CDR3 nucleotide sequence: TGTGCCAGTAGTCCCAAGCGGTACTCCTACAATGAGCAGTTCTTC.

To note about this clonotype: This may be a read error: a much more frequent sequence differs by one nucleotide. The gene calls are TRBV28 and TRBJ1-1; D is ambiguous. Germline V gene data show CDR1 as MDHEN and CDR2 as SYDVKM. This CDR3 comprises 13 residues. The CDR3 DNA follows: TGTGCCACCCTCGGGCGAGTGAACACTGAAGCTTCCTTT. Translating it yields CATLGRVNTEASF.

The chain links TRBV24-1 to TRBJ2-3, with D possibly TRBD2 on 6 matching bases. Trimming left V 3 bases short and J 2 bases short, with 14 bases between. Germline lookup yields CDR1 KGHDR and CDR2 SFDVKD. The CDR3 has 16 residues. As DNA, the CDR3 is TGTGCCACCAGTGATCCCCAAGCGGGTCACACAGATACGCAGTATTTT. Residues: CATSDPQAGHTDTQYF.

This clonotype has just a few counts. The chain carries TRBV24-1 and TRBJ1-1; D may be TRBD1 (5 bases). The germline gives CDR1 KGHDR, CDR2 SFDVKD. The germline V and J ends were trimmed by 9 bases and 7 bases, with 14 bases remaining between them. The CDR3 is made up of 12 amino acids. The CDR3 bases are TGTGCCACCCTCGGGACCTACCTTGAAGCTTTCTTT. Its protein product is CATLGTYLEAFF.

The rearrangement uses TRBV6-2 or TRBV6-3 and TRBJ2-7; D not certain. The germline V and J ends were trimmed by 4 bases and 0 bases, with 10 bases remaining between them. This CDR3 comprises 14 residues. CDR1 MNHEY and CDR2 SVGEGT come from the germline V gene. The CDR3 is CASSFFSVSYEQYF. CDR3 coding DNA: TGTGCCAGCAGTTTCTTCTCAGTCTCCTACGAGCAGTACTTC.

This clonotype was detected ten times or more. This chain joins TRBV27 and TRBJ1-3; unclear D gene. Germline V gene sequence: CDR1 MNHEY, CDR2 SMNVEV (reference sequence). Between the trimmed V and J ends, which lost 1 base and 0 bases, there was a span of 16 bases. The CDR3 has 18 residues. This chain's CDR3 is CASSLWSPGRLSGNTIYF. The CDR3 DNA sequence: TGTGCCAGCAGTTTATGGAGCCCCGGACGTCTCTCTGGAAACACCATATATTTT.

This clonotype appeared many times. The chain combines TRBV18 with TRBJ2-3, with D perhaps matching TRBD1 (7 bases). Trimming cost V 5 bases and J 0 bases, with 15 bases left between them. Germline CDR1 is KGHSH and CDR2 is LQKENI. The CDR3 runs to 16 residues. Written as DNA, the CDR3 is TGTGCCAGCTCAAAGAGACAGGGAGGAAGCACAGATACGCAGTATTTT. Amino acid sequence: CASSKRQGGSTDTQYF.

This clonotype was seen at least ten times. The CDR3 reads CASVGTGVYQETQYF. As DNA, the CDR3 is TGTGCCAGCGTGGGGACAGGGGTTTACCAAGAGACCCAGTACTTC. This sequence joins TRBV7-2 and TRBJ2-5, with 10 bases fitting TRBD1. Germline CDR1 is SGHTA and CDR2 is FQGNSA. The CDR3 has 15 residues. The junction had 6 bases not matched to a gene; V was cut back by 8 bases and J by 0 bases.

V is TRBV10-3 and J is TRBJ2-2, with TRBD2 matching 9 bases. Germline CDR1 and CDR2: ENHRY and SYGVKD. V was clipped by 3 bases and J by 0 bases; unmatched bases: 5. The CDR3 totals 17 residues. DNA of the CDR3: TGTGCCATCAGTGACGCGACTAGCGGCACGAACACCGGGGAGCTGTTTTTT. Its protein product is CAISDATSGTNTGELFF.

In this sample, this clonotype turned up many times. This chain connects TRBV24-1 to TRBJ1-2, with no clear D. Germline V gene data show CDR1 as KGHDR and CDR2 as SFDVKD. Trimming removed 2 bases at V and 3 bases at J, with 9 bases between. The length of the CDR3 is 14 residues. In DNA, the CDR3 is TGTGCCACCAGTGATTCGGGTTCGGACTATGGCTACACCTTC. Translated: CATSDSGSDYGYTF.

Many counts were recorded for this clonotype. The chain is built from TRBV12-3 or TRBV12-4 and TRBJ2-5; no clear D gene. This CDR3 has 12 amino acids. Trimming cost V 4 bases and J 0 bases, with 3 bases left between them. The CDR3 coding sequence is TGTGCCAGCAGTTCCGACCAAGAGACCCAGTACTTC. As protein: CASSSDQETQYF.

There are many counts of this clonotype. J is TRBJ2-7 and V is TRBV29-1; 12 bases fit TRBD2. The CDR3 is 15 amino acids. The ends lost 1 base at V and 3 bases at J; junction bases unmatched: 4. CDR1 and CDR2 from the germline V gene are SQVTM and ANQGSEA. The CDR3, as DNA: TGCAGCGTTGAAGGGCTAGCGGGAGGGGACTACGAGCAGTACTTC. This gives the protein CSVEGLAGGDYEQYF.

This clonotype appeared a few times. V and J are TRBV20-1 and TRBJ2-1; TRBD2 agrees at 15 bases. There are 15 residues in the CDR3. Germline V lookup: CDR1 DFQATT, CDR2 SNEGSKA (reference sequence). V lost 3 bases and J lost 7; bases outside the gene matches: 4. CDR3 region: CSASGTSGRKNEQFF. CDR3 coding DNA: TGCAGTGCTAGCGGGACTAGCGGGAGGAAAAATGAGCAGTTCTTC.

This clonotype was seen more than once but under ten times. The rearrangement joins TRBV28 to TRBJ1-2; D gene ambiguous. The CDR3 runs to 13 residues. Germline CDR1 and CDR2: MDHEN and SYDVKM. V was clipped by 5 bases and J by 4 bases, with 11 bases between them. CDR3 residues: CASSHQVTYGYTF. In DNA form, the CDR3 reads TGTGCCAGCAGTCACCAGGTCACCTATGGCTACACCTTC.

There are many counts of this clonotype. This chain uses TRBV5-5 with TRBJ2-2, with 7 bases lining up with TRBD1. Germline V lookup: CDR1 SGHKS, CDR2 YYEKEE (reference sequence). Trimming cost V 4 bases and J 5 bases; bases outside gene matches: 5. This CDR3 spans 14 amino acids. Here the CDR3 reads CASSRTGGTGELFF. The CDR3, as DNA: TGTGCCAGCAGCCGGACAGGAGGTACCGGGGAGCTGTTTTTT.

This sequence joins TRBV12-3 or TRBV12-4 and TRBJ1-1; possible D gene TRBD1, 5 bases. V lost 1 base and J lost 4, with 13 bases in between. CDR3 length: 15 residues. The CDR3 nucleotides read TGTGCCAGCAGTTTAGTCGCCAGGGAGACCACTGAAGCTTTCTTT. This encodes CASSLVARETTEAFF.